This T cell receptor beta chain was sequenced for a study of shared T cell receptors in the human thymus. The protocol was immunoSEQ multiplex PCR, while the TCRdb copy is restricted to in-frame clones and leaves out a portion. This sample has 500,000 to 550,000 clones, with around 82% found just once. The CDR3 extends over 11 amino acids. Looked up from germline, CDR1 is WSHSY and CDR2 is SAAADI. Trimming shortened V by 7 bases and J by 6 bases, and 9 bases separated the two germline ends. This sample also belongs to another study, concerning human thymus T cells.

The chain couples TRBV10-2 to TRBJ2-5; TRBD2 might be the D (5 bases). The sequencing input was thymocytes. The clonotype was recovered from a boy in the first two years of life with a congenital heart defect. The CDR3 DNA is TGCGCCAGCATAAGCGGAAAGACCCAGTACTTC. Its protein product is CASISGKTQYF.